One sample yielded the 6 T cell receptor beta chains listed below, sequenced in a study of cytotoxic CD8 clonotypes in ibrutinib-treated CLL. Clones were read by immunoSEQ multiplex PCR, and TCRdb kept only the in-frame ones, dropping some. The sample consists of some 140,000 clones, approximately 89% of them appearing once. Here the sequenced sample was PBMCs, taken after 12 months of ibrutinib treatment. The receptors here all came from a human donor with chronic lymphocytic leukemia.

As to this clone: Germline and junction disagree at one end, which may indicate a read error. The V call is TRBV7-7, the J call TRBJ2-1; D possibly matches TRBD1 or TRBD2 (5 bases each). CDR1 and CDR2 (germline): SSHAT, FNYEAQ (reference sequence). This CDR3 contains 17 residues. The DNA of the CDR3 is TGTGCTAGCAGCTTGGAACCCTGGGATCCCCTGGGGGATGAGCAGTTCTTC. It encodes CASSLEPWDPLGDEQFF.

V is TRBV30 and J is TRBJ2-3, with 11 bases fitting TRBD2. This CDR3 is built from 15 residues. CDR1 is GTSNPN and CDR2 is SVGIG in the germline V gene (reference sequence). J was trimmed by 2 bases and V by 5 bases; bases with no gene match: 6. DNA for the CDR3: TGTGCCTGGGATCATAGCGGGAGGGACACAGATACGCAGTATTTT. This sequence encodes CAWDHSGRDTDTQYF.

This clone was detected many times. This chain connects TRBV5-8 to TRBJ1-2, with D uncertain. V lost 1 base, J lost 3 bases, and 10 bases lay in between. Per germline, CDR1 SGHTS and CDR2 YDEGEE. The CDR3 totals 14 residues. Here the CDR3 reads CASSLRAVDYGYTF. The CDR3 nucleotides read TGTGCCAGCAGCTTGAGAGCGGTAGACTATGGCTACACCTTC.

The V gene is TRBV6-6, the J gene TRBJ2-2; D is uncertain. CDR1 and CDR2 (germline): MNHNY, SVGAGI (reference sequence). The CDR3 is 10 residues long. Trimming stripped 7 bases from V and 8 bases from J, with 5 bases between. CDR3 loop: CASMSGELFF. DNA of the CDR3: TGTGCCAGCATGTCTGGGGAGCTGTTTTTT.

The chain carries TRBV5-1 and TRBJ2-2; D is possibly TRBD2 (6 bases). The germline V gene encodes CDR1 SGHRS and CDR2 YFSETQ. This CDR3 is 14 amino acids long. Trimming shortened V by 3 bases and J by 2 bases, and 8 bases separated the two germline ends. CDR3 sequence: CASSWEANTGELFF. The CDR3, as DNA: TGCGCCAGCAGCTGGGAGGCCAACACCGGGGAGCTGTTTTTT. The whole variable domain, remainder taken from reference TRBV5-1 and TRBJ2-2, is KAGVTQTPRYLIKTRGQQVTLSCSPISGHRSVSWYQQTPGQGLQFLFEYFSETQRNKGNFPGRFSGRQFSNSRSEMNVSTLELGDSALYLCASSWEANTGELFFGEGSRLTVL.

This clone was detected once. This chain connects TRBV28 to TRBJ2-5, with D perhaps matching TRBD1 (5 bases). In germline, CDR1 is MDHEN, CDR2 SYDVKM. The CDR3 contains 13 residues. Between the trimmed V and J ends, which lost 5 bases and 1 base, there was a span of 8 bases. CDR3: CASSRQLQETQYF. Here the CDR3 DNA reads TGTGCCAGCAGTCGACAGCTCCAAGAGACCCAGTACTTC.